Listed below are T cell receptor beta chains from one sample, sequenced in a study of blood T cell repertoires in COVID-19. TCRdb's table, derived via immunoSEQ multiplex PCR, lists solely in-frame clones and lacks some. Of about 29,000 clones listed, about nine tenths are singletons. The sequenced sample was peripheral blood. The receptors come from a human donor in a cohort sampled during active COVID-19. CDR3s include the opening cysteine and the closing phenylalanine or tryptophan.

>TRBJ1-2|TRBV7-3
CASSLDTLSGYTF
>TRBJ1-6|TRBV27
CASSLDSLSKSPLHF
>TRBJ1-4|TRBV30
CAGGGRYNEKLFF
>TRBJ1-2|TRBV2
CASIQRAGYYGYTF
>TRBJ2-7|TRBV7-2
CASRTSQAGASYEQYF
>TRBJ2-7|TRBV9
CASSATGTGWYEQYF
>TRBJ2-3|TRBV11-3
CASSLAGTGRTDTQYF
>TRBJ2-4|TRBV11-2
CASSARQGRAKNIQYF
>TRBJ2-7|TRBV28
CASSLRDSSYEQYF
>TRBJ2-5|TRBV7-9
CASIPAEVTHEETQYF
>TRBJ1-5|TRBV6-1
CASSEAHGGYQPQHF
>TRBJ2-1|TRBV6-6
CASSPSGTVSYNEQFF
>TRBJ2-1|TRBV4-3
CASSQFGEYNEQFF
>TRBJ2-2|TRBV10-3
CASGQGDTGELFF
>TRBJ2-2|TRBV4-1
CASSQGGAPPGELFF
>TRBJ2-1|TRBV5-1
CASSSPASGGTYNEQFF
>TRBJ2-3|TRBV24-1
CATTGTGEATDTQYF
>TRBJ2-5|TRBV6-1
CASSDGLVREYRQETQYF
>TRBJ2-5|TRBV7-9
CASTLSGQGGETQYF
>TRBJ1-2|TRBV11-2
CASSLGQGYGYTF
>TRBJ2-7|TRBV7-7
CASSLVGPGTAGYEQYF
>TRBJ2-1|TRBV11-2
CASSLGTSGGANEQFF
>TRBJ2-7|TRBV18
CASSRASYEQYF
>TRBJ1-2|TRBV28
CASSSRHSGGAYGYTF
>TRBJ2-7|TRBV6-5
CASSYSFPSGDYEQYF
>TRBJ2-7|TRBV2
CASSIQTREYEQYF
>TRBJ2-7|TRBV7-9
CASSLVGGRRTYEQYF
>TRBJ1-3|TRBV3-1/TRBV3-2
CASSQGSTGRSGNTIYF
>TRBJ1-1|TRBV19
CASSTVRGLHTEAFF
>TRBJ2-2|TRBV30
CAWEPGTSGGLLLPNTGELFF
>TRBJ2-2|TRBV27
CASSPVSGYANTGELFF
>TRBJ2-7|TRBV7-2
CASAGRGGLNEQYF
>TRBJ1-3|TRBV18
CASSPPDSPSGNTIYF